This TCR beta chain was sequenced during a study of shared clonotypes between healthy human individuals. The CDR3 runs to 15 residues. Looked up from germline, CDR1 is GTSNPN and CDR2 is SVGIG (reference sequence). V was cut by 1 base and J by 0 bases, with 9 bases left in between. Some clones are missing from TCRdb's copy, which holds only in-frame ones; the method was immunoSEQ multiplex PCR. Seen here are about 470,000 clones, 79% observed once, and the top ten hold about 13%. The chain has TRBV30 and TRBJ2-2; the D is unclear. Sample: PBMCs. The TCR originated in a woman aged 40 to 50 in good health. Some clones in this sample may be carry-over from other donors' samples. The CDR3 DNA reads TGTGCCTGGAGTGCTGTTCGAGCGAACACCGGGGAGCTGTTTTTT. It encodes CAWSAVRANTGELFF. The full variable domain, in which reference TRBV30 and TRBJ2-2 provide the parts outside the CDR3, is SQTIHQWPATLVQPVGSPLSLECTVEGTSNPNLYWYRQAAGRGLQLLFYSVGIGQISSEVPQNLSASRPQDRQFILSSKKLLLSDSGFYLCAWSAVRANTGELFFGEGSRLTVL.